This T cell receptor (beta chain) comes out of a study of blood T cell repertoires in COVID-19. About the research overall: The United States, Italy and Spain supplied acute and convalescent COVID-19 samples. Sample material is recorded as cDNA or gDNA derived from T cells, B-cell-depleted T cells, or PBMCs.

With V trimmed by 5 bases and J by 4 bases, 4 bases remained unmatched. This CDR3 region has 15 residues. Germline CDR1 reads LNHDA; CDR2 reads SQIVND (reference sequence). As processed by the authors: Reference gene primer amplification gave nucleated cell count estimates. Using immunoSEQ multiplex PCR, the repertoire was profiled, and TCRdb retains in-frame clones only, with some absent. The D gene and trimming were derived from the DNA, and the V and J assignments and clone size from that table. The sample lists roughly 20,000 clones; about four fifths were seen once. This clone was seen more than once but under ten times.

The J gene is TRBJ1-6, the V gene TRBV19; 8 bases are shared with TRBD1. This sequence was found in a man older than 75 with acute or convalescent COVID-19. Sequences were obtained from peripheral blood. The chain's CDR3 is CASSAWTGYNSPLHF. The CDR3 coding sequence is TGTGCCAGTAGTGCCTGGACAGGGTATAATTCACCCCTCCACTTT.